A single T cell receptor beta chain is shown here with its context. This sample was included in a study of CD8+CD57+ T cells in acquired aplastic anemia. It was patients with CD8+CD57+ cell expansion by flow cytometry who were chosen for sequencing. CDR3 and TCR beta VDJ profiling relied on a genomic DNA template. TCRdb re-called the reads through MiXCR, storing one row per CDR3 protein. The table shows 150,000 to 200,000 distinct CDR3 sequences, with over 40% occurring only once. The CDR3 covers 14 residues. V lost 3 bases and J 6 bases, leaving 10 bases between the germline ends. Germline CDR1 KGHDR, CDR2 SFDVKD.

This sequence was found in a human donor with aplastic anemia. Sequences were obtained from sorted CD4+, CD8+, or CD8+CD57+ T cells (not recorded which) from PBMCs. The chain joins TRBV24-1 to TRBJ2-2; tentatively, D is TRBD2 (6 bases). The CDR3 nucleotides read TGTGCCACCAGTGATGGAAGACTAGCCGGGGAGCTGTTTTTT. Encoded protein: CATSDGRLAGELFF.